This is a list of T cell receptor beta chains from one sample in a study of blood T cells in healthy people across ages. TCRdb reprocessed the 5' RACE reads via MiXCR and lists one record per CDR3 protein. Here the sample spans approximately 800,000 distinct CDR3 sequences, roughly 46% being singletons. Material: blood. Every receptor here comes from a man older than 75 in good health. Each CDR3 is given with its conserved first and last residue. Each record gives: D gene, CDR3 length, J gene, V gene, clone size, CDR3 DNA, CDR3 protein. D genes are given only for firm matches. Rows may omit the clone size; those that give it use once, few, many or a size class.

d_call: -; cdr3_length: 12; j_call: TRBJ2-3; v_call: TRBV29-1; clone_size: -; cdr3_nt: TGCAGCGCTCTACTCAGGACAGATACGCAGTATTTT; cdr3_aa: CSALLRTDTQYF
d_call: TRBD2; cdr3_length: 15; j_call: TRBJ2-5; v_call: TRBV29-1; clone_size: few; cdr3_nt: TGCAGCGTCGTCAGTAGCGGGAGGACTCAAGAGACCCAGTACTTC; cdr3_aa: CSVVSSGRTQETQYF
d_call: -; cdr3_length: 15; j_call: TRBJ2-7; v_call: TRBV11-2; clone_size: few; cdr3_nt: TGTGCCAGCAGCTTAGAACGGGGCCCGTCTGCCGAGCAGTACTTC; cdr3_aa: CASSLERGPSAEQYF
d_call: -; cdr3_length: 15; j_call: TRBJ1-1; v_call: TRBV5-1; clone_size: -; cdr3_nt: TGCGCCAGCAGCTTGGCCGCAGACACGAACACTGAAGCTTTCTTT; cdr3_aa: CASSLAADTNTEAFF
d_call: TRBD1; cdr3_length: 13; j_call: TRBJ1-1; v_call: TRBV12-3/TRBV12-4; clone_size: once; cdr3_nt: TGTGCCAGCAGTGAGACAGGGTGGTTCGTTGCTTTCTTT; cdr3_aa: CASSETGWFVAFF
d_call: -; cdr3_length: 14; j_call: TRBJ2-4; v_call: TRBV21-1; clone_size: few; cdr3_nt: TGTGCCAGCAGCAACGACATTACCAAAAACATTCAGTACTTC; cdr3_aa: CASSNDITKNIQYF
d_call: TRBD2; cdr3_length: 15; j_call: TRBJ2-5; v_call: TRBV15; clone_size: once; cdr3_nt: TGTGCCACCAGCACCGGGACTAGCGGCATAGAGACCCAGTACTTC; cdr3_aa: CATSTGTSGIETQYF
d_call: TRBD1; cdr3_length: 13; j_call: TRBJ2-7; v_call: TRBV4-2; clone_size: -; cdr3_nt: TGTGCCAGCGGGACAGGGAACTCCTACGAGCAGTACTTC; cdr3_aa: CASGTGNSYEQYF
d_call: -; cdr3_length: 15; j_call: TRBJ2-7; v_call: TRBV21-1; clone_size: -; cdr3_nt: TGTGCCAGCAGCAAAGGGGGAGGGGCCGGGTACGAGCAGTACTTC; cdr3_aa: CASSKGGGAGYEQYF
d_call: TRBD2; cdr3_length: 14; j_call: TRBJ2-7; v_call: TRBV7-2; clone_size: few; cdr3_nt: TGTGCCAGCAGCTTCACTAGCGGAACCTACGAGCAGTACTTC; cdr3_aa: CASSFTSGTYEQYF